The subject of this entry is one T cell receptor beta chain. The antigen remains undetermined. This entry comes from a study of graft-versus-host responses after intestinal transplantation. Trimming pared 1 base from V and 5 bases from J, leaving 24 bases between. The CDR3 runs to 19 residues. Germline CDR1 MNHNS, CDR2 SASEGT. Regarding the study as a whole: Declines in HvG clones occurring early post-transplant were associated with peak circulating GvH clone levels. Allografts of patients with graft-donor T cell macrochimerism showed high graft-versus-host to host-versus-graft clone ratios.

Some clones are missing from TCRdb's copy, which holds only in-frame ones; the method was immunoSEQ multiplex PCR. The data show around 110,000 clones, roughly 93% seen once. The sample here was unstimulated CD8+ T cells sorted from spleen or lymph node cells, taken before transplant. The TCR originated in a human donor who was the organ donor for an intestinal transplant. The chain is built from TRBV6-1 and TRBJ1-5; a weak D match, TRBD1 (5 bases). The DNA of the CDR3 is TGTGCCAGCAGTGAAGGTCTCAGGGAAGGACCCATTGTCTATCAGCCCCAGCATTTT. It translates to CASSEGLREGPIVYQPQHF.